This T cell receptor beta chain was identified during a study of T cell responses to AZD1222 COVID-19 vaccine. Study-level findings and limits: Repertoires were obtained solely post-peak T cell response. Only 5 to 7 individuals given AZD1222 were seropositive at baseline. Targeting of unmutated variant regions was reportedly seen in nearly half of spike-specific TCRs.

The CDR3 covers 16 residues. Germline V gene sequence: CDR1 LNHDA, CDR2 SQIVND (reference sequence). J gave up 1 base and V 4 bases, and 8 bases lay outside the gene matches. Using immunoSEQ multiplex PCR, the repertoire was profiled, and TCRdb retains in-frame clones only, with some absent. The repertoire holds approximately 150,000 clones, with more than 85% as singletons. Turning to this clone: Its cognate antigen is unknown.

The source material was peripheral blood, sampled after recovery from COVID-19. This TCR came from an adult who had recovered from COVID-19. This chain links TRBV19 with TRBJ1-1, with 8 bases identical to TRBD1. The CDR3 protein is CASSTARTGKNTEAFF. DNA of the CDR3: TGTGCCAGTAGTACGGCTCGGACAGGGAAGAACACTGAAGCTTTCTTT.